This is a list of T cell receptor beta chains from one sample in a study of blood T cell repertoires in COVID-19. TCRdb's table, derived via immunoSEQ multiplex PCR, lists solely in-frame clones and lacks some. Counted here are roughly 58,000 clones, 70% to 90% occurring once; the ten biggest clones make up more than 30%. Input material: peripheral blood. These receptors were taken from a man aged 55 to 70 with COVID-19, enrolled during active disease. Both conserved end residues are part of each CDR3. Each record gives: CDR3 length, V gene, D gene, clone size, J gene, CDR3 protein, CDR3 DNA. The D gene is left open where the match is weak. Expanded clones are given a class, and other clones once, few, many or no size at all.

16	TRBV9	-	-	TRBJ2-1	CASSAPWRGRDNEQFF	TGTGCCAGCAGCGCCCCCTGGCGGGGGCGGGACAATGAGCAGTTCTTC
14	TRBV7-2	TRBD1	-	TRBJ2-7	CASSLGTAAYEQYF	TGTGCCAGCAGCCTCGGGACAGCAGCCTACGAGCAGTACTTC
14	TRBV11-3	-	-	TRBJ2-3	CASSQGPGADTQYF	TGTGCCAGCAGCCAGGGGCCAGGGGCAGATACGCAGTATTTT
15	TRBV25-1	-	-	TRBJ2-5	CASSEYGQNQETQYF	TGTGCCAGCAGTGAATATGGACAGAACCAAGAGACCCAGTACTTC
14	TRBV6-5	-	once	TRBJ2-1	CASSPGGLPWEQFF	TGTGCCAGCAGCCCGGGGGGCTTACCTTGGGAGCAGTTCTTC
12	TRBV29-1	-	few	TRBJ1-2	CSVESPNYGYTF	TGCAGCGTCGAGAGTCCTAACTATGGCTACACCTTC
15	TRBV27	-	-	TRBJ2-7	CASRDPRDSSYEQYF	TGTGCCAGCAGAGACCCCCGGGACTCCTCCTACGAGCAGTACTTC
15	TRBV5-1	-	-	TRBJ2-2	CASGLGSSGTGELFF	TGCGCCAGCGGACTCGGATCGTCGGGCACCGGGGAGCTGTTTTTT
15	TRBV9	-	-	TRBJ2-2	CASSVEGVVTGELFF	TGTGCCAGCAGCGTAGAGGGAGTGGTCACCGGGGAGCTGTTTTTT
15	TRBV11-2	-	-	TRBJ2-7	CASSLVAGATYEQYF	TGTGCCAGCAGCTTAGTGGCGGGGGCCACCTACGAGCAGTACTTC
14	TRBV5-1	TRBD1	few	TRBJ1-1	CASSAGTALTEAFF	TGCGCCAGCAGCGCCGGGACAGCCCTCACTGAAGCTTTCTTT
13	TRBV19	-	-	TRBJ1-1	CASSTPVNTEAFF	TGTGCCAGTAGTACTCCAGTGAACACTGAAGCTTTCTTT
16	TRBV15	-	-	TRBJ2-7	CATASRGGQRAYEQYF	TGTGCCACTGCATCCCGCGGAGGACAGCGAGCCTACGAGCAGTACTTC
15	TRBV28	-	few	TRBJ2-4	CASSPPQVAKNIQYF	TGTGCCAGCAGTCCCCCCCAGGTAGCCAAAAACATTCAGTACTTC
11	TRBV9	-	-	TRBJ1-2	CASSDRGGYTF	TGTGCCAGCAGCGATCGGGGGGGCTACACCTTC
16	TRBV2	TRBD2	-	TRBJ2-1	CASSELAGGPLNEQFF	TGTGCCAGCAGTGAACTAGCGGGGGGCCCGCTGAATGAGCAGTTCTTC
13	TRBV9	-	-	TRBJ2-2	CASSVVSSGELFF	TGTGCCAGCAGCGTAGTGAGTAGCGGGGAGCTGTTTTTT
13	TRBV30	-	-	TRBJ1-6	CAWSLSSNSPLHF	TGTGCCTGGAGCCTTTCGTCGAATTCACCCCTCCACTTT
15	TRBV27	-	-	TRBJ2-4	CASSNPDGDKNIQYF	TGTGCCAGCAGTAACCCCGACGGAGACAAAAACATTCAGTACTTC
16	TRBV9	TRBD2	-	TRBJ2-1	CASSARLAGVYNEQFF	TGTGCCAGCAGCGCCCGACTAGCGGGAGTCTACAATGAGCAGTTCTTC
16	TRBV7-3	TRBD2	-	TRBJ2-7	CASSYPSSAGGLEQYF	TGTGCCAGCAGCTACCCCTCCTCAGCGGGAGGGCTCGAGCAGTACTTC
13	TRBV6-5	-	few	TRBJ1-1	CASRSRQANEAFF	TGTGCCAGCAGGAGCCGACAGGCTAATGAAGCTTTCTTT
14	TRBV5-1	TRBD1	once	TRBJ2-1	CASSVSQTGGKWFF	TGCGCCAGCAGCGTCAGCCAAACAGGGGGCAAATGGTTCTTC
16	TRBV3-1/TRBV3-2	TRBD1	-	TRBJ1-1	CASSQGDSRWGTEAFF	TGTGCCAGCAGCCAAGGGGACAGCCGGTGGGGCACTGAAGCTTTCTTT
20	TRBV6-4	TRBD1	-	TRBJ1-6	CASSDSGQGAEWSYNSPLHF	TGTGCCAGCAGTGACTCCGGACAGGGGGCGGAGTGGTCCTATAATTCACCCCTCCACTTT
14	TRBV27	TRBD1	-	TRBJ2-5	CASSFDRGYETQYF	TGTGCCAGCAGTTTCGACAGGGGTTACGAGACCCAGTACTTC
18	TRBV13	-	-	TRBJ2-7	CASSLGSAVNFGDYEQYF	TGTGCCAGCAGCTTAGGGTCCGCCGTTAACTTTGGTGACTACGAGCAGTACTTC
16	TRBV6-1	TRBD2	once	TRBJ2-7	CASSEGGGGARYEQYF	TGTGCCAGCAGTGAGGGAGGCGGGGGGGCTAGGTACGAGCAGTACTTC